These 2 T cell receptor beta chains were all obtained from the same sample, sequenced in a study of CD8 T cells in ankylosing spondylitis. Study outcomes and limitations: Typical of ankylosing spondylitis blood, it appeared, was a TCR beta motif of eight highly homologous variants.

Their antigens remain unidentified. Via MiXCR, TCRdb re-called the 5' RACE reads, giving one row per CDR3 protein. The data contain roughly 440,000 distinct CDR3 sequences, roughly 15% of them singletons. The sequencing input was blood, either unsorted or a sorted T cell fraction (not recorded which). All receptors come from a male donor with ankylosing spondylitis.

This clonotype is termed medium-sized. This chain joins TRBV28 and TRBJ1-1, with 9 positions matching TRBD1. The CDR3 extends over 13 amino acids. V shed 5 bases and J 5 bases; nucleotides not matched to a gene: 3. Germline values: CDR1 MDHEN, CDR2 SYDVKM. Here the CDR3 reads CASSRDRVTEAFF. CDR3 in DNA: TGTGCCAGCAGTCGGGACAGGGTAACTGAAGCTTTCTTT.

Only a few counts were recorded for this clonotype. This chain links TRBV5-5 with TRBJ1-1, with D tentatively TRBD1 (6 bases). From germline, CDR1 is SGHKS and CDR2 YYEKEE (reference sequence). This CDR3 spans 15 amino acids. V was clipped by 1 base and J by 4 bases, with 14 bases between them. Here the CDR3 DNA reads TGTGCCAGCAGCTTGATGGGGGGCATCGGCACTGAAGCTTTCTTT. Its translation is CASSLMGGIGTEAFF.